These 21 T cell receptor beta chains share one sample of origin, sequenced in a study of blood T cell repertoires in COVID-19. Profiled with immunoSEQ multiplex PCR; TCRdb holds only in-frame clones, not every one. The data show about 57,000 clones, roughly 80% seen once. The sample consisted of PBMCs or T cells enriched from blood (not recorded which). The receptors come from a woman in her forties with acute COVID-19.

The chain carries TRBV6-4 and TRBJ1-2; no firm D call. Trimming cost V 3 bases and J 4 bases, with 12 bases left between them. The CDR3 is made up of 14 amino acids. Germline CDR1 reads MRHNA; CDR2 reads SNTAGT. CDR3 nucleotides: TGTGCCAGCAGTGAATCGGAGGGTAGCTATGGCTACACCTTC. Translating gives CASSESEGSYGYTF.

There are a few counts of this clone. Within the sample, other DNA sequences also encode this same CDR3. The J gene is TRBJ2-3, the V gene TRBV19; D unclear. V lost 3 bases, J lost 1 base, and 5 bases lay in between. The CDR3 is 13 amino acids. The germline V gene has CDR1 LNHDA and CDR2 SQIVND (reference sequence). DNA of the CDR3: TGTGCCAGTAGTATGTCAGGCACAGATACGCAGTATTTT. It codes for CASSMSGTDTQYF.

The chain links TRBV2 to TRBJ2-4; 7 nucleotides match TRBD2. The CDR3 is 14 amino acids. V dropped 3 bases and J dropped 9; count of bases not matched to a gene: 8. Germline CDR1 and CDR2: SNHLY and FYNNEI. CDR3 residues: CASSEGAPGGIQYF. In DNA form, the CDR3 reads TGTGCCAGCAGTGAGGGAGCCCCGGGGGGCATTCAGTACTTC. The full variable domain, its missing parts supplied by reference TRBV2 and TRBJ2-4, is EPEVTQTPSHQVTQMGQEVILRCVPISNHLYFYWYRQILGQKVEFLVSFYNNEISEKSEIFDDQFSVERPDGSNFTLKIRSTKLEDSAMYFCASSEGAPGGIQYFGAGTRLSVL.

V gene TRBV7-9 combines with J gene TRBJ2-7, with D perhaps TRBD2 (6 bases). CDR1 is SEHNR, CDR2 FQNEAQ, per germline (reference sequence). Trimming shortened V by 5 bases and J by 2 bases, and 16 bases separated the two germline ends. The CDR3 is 15 residues long. DNA of the CDR3: TGTGCCAGCAGCCCACCGGGGGTGAGTACCTACGAGCAGTACGTC. It yields the protein CASSPPGVSTYEQYV.

The J gene is TRBJ1-1, the V gene TRBV19, with D perhaps TRBD1 (5 bases). The CDR3 is 15 residues long. V lost 4 bases and J 1 base, leaving 13 bases between the germline ends. Germline values: CDR1 LNHDA, CDR2 SQIVND (reference sequence). The chain's CDR3 is CASSKGRWENTEAFF. The CDR3 nucleotides are TGTGCCAGTAGTAAGGGGCGTTGGGAGAACACTGAAGCTTTCTTT.

J is TRBJ2-3 and V is TRBV5-1; 8 nucleotides match TRBD1. The ends lost 10 bases at V and 0 bases at J; junction bases unmatched: 7. The CDR3 is 14 residues long. Germline V gene data show CDR1 as SGHRS and CDR2 as YFSETQ. CDR3 nucleotide sequence: TGCGCCGGCCGGACAGGGCCTAGCACAGATACGCAGTATTTT. Amino acid sequence: CAGRTGPSTDTQYF.

V and J are TRBV28 and TRBJ1-6; 7 bases align to TRBD1. The germline CDR1 and CDR2 sequences are MDHEN and SYDVKM. Germline trimming cut 8 bases from V and 7 bases from J; bases unmatched to any gene: 11. The CDR3 contains 15 residues. CDR3 in DNA: TGTGCCAGCTACAGGGGATTCGAGGGGAATTCACCCCTCCACTTT. This translates into CASYRGFEGNSPLHF.

V is TRBV7-9 and J is TRBJ1-4; 9 nucleotides line up with TRBD1. Per germline, CDR1 SEHNR and CDR2 FQNEAQ (reference sequence). The V and J ends lost 4 bases and 4 bases, in that order; junction bases with no gene match: 10. CDR3 length: 17 amino acids. The CDR3 DNA is TGTGCCAGCAGCTCCACCGCCGGGACAGGGAATAATGAAAAACTGTTTTTT. This gives the protein CASSSTAGTGNNEKLFF.

This sequence joins TRBV2 and TRBJ1-2; D not certain. The CDR3 has 11 amino acids. The V gene lost 11 bases and the J gene lost 2 bases, with 9 bases spanning the gap. Germline lookup yields CDR1 SNHLY and CDR2 FYNNEI. The CDR3 DNA follows: TGTGCCCAGAGGGAGAACTATGGCTACACCTTC. Translated: CAQRENYGYTF. The variable domain in full, with the rest retrieved from reference TRBV2 and TRBJ1-2, is EPEVTQTPSHQVTQMGQEVILRCVPISNHLYFYWYRQILGQKVEFLVSFYNNEISEKSEIFDDQFSVERPDGSNFTLKIRSTKLEDSAMYFCAQRENYGYTFGSGTRLTVV.

The chain carries TRBV19 and TRBJ2-6, with D possibly being TRBD2 (5 bases). Trimming cost V 7 bases and J 3 bases, with 7 bases left between them. Germline V CDR1 and CDR2: LNHDA, SQIVND (reference sequence). The CDR3 extends over 13 amino acids. The CDR3 loop reads CASTGGGANVLTF. CDR3 coding DNA: TGTGCCAGTACAGGAGGTGGGGCCAACGTCCTGACTTTC.

CDR3 region: CASSLPGGGHSPLHF. CDR3 bases: TGTGCCAGCAGCTTACCCGGAGGCGGGCATTCACCCCTCCACTTT. This chain uses TRBV7-2 with TRBJ1-6; D gene unclear. Trimming took off 2 bases at V and 8 bases at J, with 13 bases between the two ends. The CDR3 extends over 15 amino acids. Germline CDR1 and CDR2: SGHTA and FQGNSA.

The chain combines TRBV15 with TRBJ2-3; a possible D gene is TRBD1 (5 bases). V lost 0 bases, J lost 6 bases, and 10 bases lay in between. This CDR3 spans 14 amino acids. In germline, CDR1 is LNHNV, CDR2 YYDKDF (reference sequence). In DNA, the CDR3 is TGTGCCACCAGCAGAGATCACAGGTTGGATACGCAGTATTTT. Encoded protein: CATSRDHRLDTQYF.

This clone was detected only once. The chain employs TRBV28 and TRBJ1-5, with 11 nucleotides matching TRBD1. Germline loops: CDR1 MDHEN, CDR2 SYDVKM. The CDR3 has 17 amino acids. V dropped 7 bases and J dropped 6; count of bases not matched to a gene: 14. The CDR3 coding sequence is TGTGCCAGCACCACTGGAGGGGGACAGGGGGTTGGTCAGCCCCAGCATTTT. Amino acid sequence: CASTTGGGQGVGQPQHF. The variable domain in full, completed from reference TRBV28 and TRBJ1-5, reads DVKVTQSSRYLVKRTGEKVFLECVQDMDHENMFWYRQDPGLGLRLIYFSYDVKMKEKGDIPEGYSVSREKKERFSLILESASTNQTSMYLCASTTGGGQGVGQPQHFGDGTRLSIL.

The chain links TRBV24-1 to TRBJ2-2; D possibly corresponds to TRBD2 (7 bases). V was pared by 6 bases and J by 5 bases, with 15 bases between. CDR3 length equals 15 residues. Germline V CDR1 and CDR2: KGHDR, SFDVKD. CDR3 nucleotide sequence: TGTGCCACCAGTCTTGGGGGGGCGAGTACCGGGGAGCTGTTTTTT. This codes for CATSLGGASTGELFF.

This clone came up a few times. The chain uses TRBV19 and TRBJ1-1, with 7 positions matching TRBD1. V dropped 0 bases and J dropped 1; count of bases not matched to a gene: 2. CDR3 length equals 15 residues. CDR1 LNHDA and CDR2 SQIVND come from the germline V gene (reference sequence). The CDR3 here is CASSIDRTGNTEAFF. CDR3 coding DNA: TGTGCCAGTAGTATAGATAGGACAGGGAACACTGAAGCTTTCTTT.

This clone showed up just a few times. V is TRBV29-1 and J is TRBJ2-7, with D uncertain. The germline gives CDR1 SQVTM, CDR2 ANQGSEA. The CDR3 runs to 11 residues. The V end lost 4 bases, the J end lost 2 bases, and 6 bases lay between the germline ends. The CDR3 coding sequence is TGCAGCGTTGTTCAGGCCTACGAGCAGTACGTC. Translation gives CSVVQAYEQYV.

V gene TRBV15 combines with J gene TRBJ2-2; D remains unclear. The CDR3 totals 14 residues. Trimming left V 0 bases short and J 8 bases short, with 10 bases between. Germline V gives CDR1 LNHNV, CDR2 YYDKDF (reference sequence). CDR3 sequence: CATSRDSRAGELFF. The CDR3 DNA follows: TGTGCCACCAGCAGAGATTCCCGAGCGGGGGAGCTGTTTTTT.

This chain joins TRBV5-4 and TRBJ2-2, with TRBD1 matching 7 bases. Germline loops: CDR1 SGHNT, CDR2 YYREEE (reference sequence). With V trimmed by 5 bases and J by 6 bases, 10 bases remained unmatched. CDR3 size: 15 residues. CDR3 bases: TGTGCCAGCAGTTATCAGGACAGGAGTTCCGGGGAGCTGTTTTTT. Protein product: CASSYQDRSSGELFF.

This chain joins TRBV28 and TRBJ2-1, with 7 bases matching TRBD2. The CDR3 contains 16 residues. Germline V gene data show CDR1 as MDHEN and CDR2 as SYDVKM. J was trimmed by 6 bases and V by 6 bases; bases with no gene match: 14. CDR3 in amino acids: CASSPRGSGGINEQFF. Here the CDR3 DNA reads TGTGCCAGCAGCCCCAGAGGATCGGGGGGAATCAATGAGCAGTTCTTC.

V and J are TRBV2 and TRBJ2-5; a weak D match, TRBD1 (5 bases). This CDR3 is built from 12 residues. The germline gives CDR1 SNHLY, CDR2 FYNNEI. V was pared by 7 bases and J by 5 bases, with 11 bases between. CDR3 sequence: CASKGAAETQYF. In nucleotides, the CDR3 is TGTGCCAGCAAAGGGGCTGCGGAGACCCAGTACTTC.

This rearrangement joins TRBV27 to TRBJ2-7; the match to TRBD2 covers 9 bases. Germline V lookup: CDR1 MNHEY, CDR2 SMNVEV (reference sequence). The CDR3 sequence is 17 residues long. V trimming: 5 bases; J trimming: 6 bases; junction bases outside the gene matches: 17. The DNA for the CDR3 is TGTGCCAGCAGTCTTCGGGCGGCCATGGGACTAGCACTCGAGCAGTACTTC. Encoded protein: CASSLRAAMGLALEQYF.